The 21 T cell receptor beta chains below all came from one sample that was sequenced in a study of T cells after somatic rescue of genetic block. The repertoire was sequenced with immunoSEQ multiplex PCR; TCRdb's copy has only in-frame clones and lacks some. This table holds 70,000 to 95,000 clones, around 89% found once. Source material: peripheral blood mononuclear cells (PBMCs). The receptors were sampled from a woman aged 18-35 years.

The V gene is TRBV18, the J gene TRBJ1-2; the D is unclear. With 3 bases removed from V and 0 bases from J, the gap between germline ends came to 8 bases. The germline gives CDR1 KGHSH, CDR2 LQKENI. CDR3 length equals 14 residues. This CDR3 reads CASSPPSANYGYTF. The CDR3 region has the DNA TGTGCCAGCTCACCGCCGTCAGCTAACTATGGCTACACCTTC.

This rearrangement joins TRBV7-9 to TRBJ2-7; D is undetermined. The V and J ends lost 4 bases and 0 bases respectively, with 4 bases between them. This CDR3 contains 12 residues. Germline CDR1 reads SEHNR; CDR2 reads FQNEAQ (reference sequence). The CDR3 sequence: CASSWSSYEQYF. The DNA for the CDR3 is TGTGCCAGCAGCTGGAGCTCCTACGAGCAGTACTTC.

This chain connects TRBV7-9 to TRBJ1-1; unclear D gene. CDR3 length: 12 amino acids. The germline V gene has CDR1 SEHNR and CDR2 FQNEAQ (reference sequence). Between the trimmed V and J ends, which lost 7 bases and 1 base, there was a span of 7 bases. The CDR3 DNA is TGTGCCAGCAAGGAGGGGAACACTGAAGCTTTCTTT. Translated: CASKEGNTEAFF.

The J gene is TRBJ2-5, the V gene TRBV2, with D perhaps matching TRBD1 (6 bases). Per germline, CDR1 SNHLY and CDR2 FYNNEI. With 4 bases removed from V and 4 bases from J, the gap between germline ends came to 10 bases. The CDR3 extends over 13 amino acids. This CDR3 is CASSVRGIETQYF. As DNA, the CDR3 is TGTGCCAGCAGTGTCAGGGGAATAGAGACCCAGTACTTC. Filled out from reference TRBV2 and TRBJ2-5, the complete variable domain reads EPEVTQTPSHQVTQMGQEVILRCVPISNHLYFYWYRQILGQKVEFLVSFYNNEISEKSEIFDDQFSVERPDGSNFTLKIRSTKLEDSAMYFCASSVRGIETQYFGPGTRLLVL.

This rearrangement joins TRBV6-5 to TRBJ2-7; D may match TRBD1 or TRBD2 (5 bases each). The V end lost 6 bases, the J end lost 0 bases, and 6 bases lay between the germline ends. In germline, CDR1 is MNHEY, CDR2 SVGAGI. This CDR3 has 12 amino acids. Written as DNA, the CDR3 is TGTGCCAGCAGGGGGGTCTCCTACGAGCAGTACTTC. Translated, it gives CASRGVSYEQYF.

The chain carries TRBV5-1 and TRBJ1-4; D is ambiguous. Germline V gene lookup returns CDR1 SGHRS and CDR2 YFSETQ. Trimming shortened V by 0 bases and J by 0 bases, and 9 bases separated the two germline ends. This CDR3 has 16 residues. The CDR3 loop is CASSLGLSATNEKLFF. The CDR3 DNA follows: TGCGCCAGCAGCTTGGGGTTGAGTGCAACTAATGAAAAACTGTTTTTT.

This clone was picked up one time. This chain links TRBV5-5 with TRBJ2-5; TRBD1 matches 8 bases. CDR3 length: 15 amino acids. Germline trimming cut 5 bases from V and 2 bases from J; bases unmatched to any gene: 8. Germline V gene sequence: CDR1 SGHKS, CDR2 YYEKEE (reference sequence). CDR3 sequence (DNA): TGTGCCAGCAGGGAAGGGACAGGTGGTCAAGAGACCCAGTACTTC. It specifies CASREGTGGQETQYF.

The V and J genes are TRBV6-4 and TRBJ2-3; the match to TRBD1 covers 10 bases. Germline lookup yields CDR1 MRHNA and CDR2 SNTAGT. V gave up 4 bases and J gave up 9 bases; unmatched junction bases: 13. This CDR3 is 16 amino acids long. The CDR3 sequence: CASSADPTGGTFTQYF. DNA of the CDR3: TGTGCCAGCAGTGCCGACCCGACAGGGGGCACCTTCACGCAGTATTTT.

The chain combines TRBV19 with TRBJ1-5, with D possibly TRBD1 on 5 matching bases. CDR1 LNHDA and CDR2 SQIVND come from the germline V gene (reference sequence). The CDR3 is made up of 14 amino acids. The V and J ends lost 1 base and 7 bases respectively, with 11 bases between them. This CDR3 reads CASSIARGGQPQHF. In DNA, the CDR3 is TGTGCCAGTAGTATAGCGAGGGGAGGGCAGCCCCAGCATTTT.

In this sample, this clone turned up a few times. The chain joins TRBV7-9 to TRBJ1-2; TRBD1 is a possible D gene (6 bases). Germline values: CDR1 SEHNR, CDR2 FQNEAQ (reference sequence). The CDR3 contains 15 residues. Trimming left V 5 bases short and J 4 bases short, with 17 bases between. CDR3 sequence (DNA): TGTGCCAGCAGCACCGCAGACAGGATCTCCTATGGCTACACCTTC. Protein product: CASSTADRISYGYTF.

The genes are TRBV6-5 and TRBJ2-1, with TRBD1 as a possible D gene (5 bases). Germline V gene sequence: CDR1 MNHEY, CDR2 SVGAGI. The CDR3 is made up of 14 amino acids. Trimming removed 4 bases from V and 3 bases from J, with 10 bases in between. The CDR3 here is CASSSLGLYNEQFF. The CDR3 nucleotides read TGTGCCAGCAGTTCACTGGGGCTCTACAATGAGCAGTTCTTC.

The gene calls are TRBV30 and TRBJ1-4; weak D call: TRBD1 (6 bases). There are 14 residues in the CDR3. The V and J ends lost 2 bases and 7 bases respectively, with 14 bases between them. Germline CDR1 is GTSNPN and CDR2 is SVGIG (reference sequence). CDR3 sequence: CAWSRTGRSEKLFF. In DNA, the CDR3 is TGTGCCTGGAGTAGAACAGGGAGGAGTGAAAAACTGTTTTTT. The whole variable domain, remainder taken from reference TRBV30 and TRBJ1-4, is SQTIHQWPATLVQPVGSPLSLECTVEGTSNPNLYWYRQAAGRGLQLLFYSVGIGQISSEVPQNLSASRPQDRQFILSSKKLLLSDSGFYLCAWSRTGRSEKLFFGSGTQLSVL.

The chain couples TRBV27 to TRBJ2-1; possibly TRBD2 for D (6 bases). Germline values: CDR1 MNHEY, CDR2 SMNVEV (reference sequence). Trimming shortened V by 6 bases and J by 8 bases, and 17 bases separated the two germline ends. The CDR3 is made up of 14 amino acids. This CDR3 is CASRSFGGDDEQFF. In DNA form, the CDR3 reads TGTGCCAGCAGGTCCTTCGGAGGGGACGATGAGCAGTTCTTC.

The chain uses TRBV9 and TRBJ2-1; 8 positions match TRBD2. Germline-derived CDR1 and CDR2 are SGDLS and YYNGEE. The CDR3 totals 17 residues. Germline trimming cut 5 bases from V and 1 base from J; bases unmatched to any gene: 11. The CDR3 DNA follows: TGTGCCAGCAGTTGGACCTTTAGCGGGAATTCCTACAATGAGCAGTTCTTC. It codes for CASSWTFSGNSYNEQFF.

The rearrangement joins TRBV30 to TRBJ1-3, with D maybe TRBD1 (5 bases). The V end lost 2 bases, the J end lost 0 bases, and 8 bases lay between the germline ends. This CDR3 contains 14 residues. Germline V gene lookup returns CDR1 GTSNPN and CDR2 SVGIG (reference sequence). In nucleotides, the CDR3 is TGTGCCTGGAGTCGGGGCACCTCTGGAAACACCATATATTTT. Residues: CAWSRGTSGNTIYF.

The chain joins TRBV5-4 to TRBJ2-3; D perhaps matches TRBD1 (6 bases). V lost 4 bases, J lost 0 bases, and 12 bases lay in between. CDR1 and CDR2 from the germline V gene are SGHNT and YYREEE (reference sequence). The CDR3 length is 15 residues. CDR3 sequence reads: CASSPGTTSTDTQYF. The CDR3 DNA follows: TGTGCCAGCAGCCCTGGGACAACTAGCACAGATACGCAGTATTTT. Full variable domain (outside the CDR3, taken from reference TRBV5-4 and TRBJ2-3): ETGVTQSPTHLIKTRGQQVTLRCSSQSGHNTVSWYQQALGQGPQFIFQYYREEENGRGNFPPRFSGLQFPNYSSELNVNALELDDSALYLCASSPGTTSTDTQYFGPGTRLTVL.

This clone has only one observation. The V call is TRBV28, the J call TRBJ2-1; TRBD2 agrees at 7 bases. Per the germline V gene, CDR1 is MDHEN and CDR2 is SYDVKM. With 4 bases clipped from V and 0 bases from J, the junction kept 24 bases outside the gene matches. CDR3 length: 22 residues. This CDR3 reads CASSYPLPRASGQSISYNEQFF. The CDR3 nucleotides read TGTGCCAGCAGTTATCCCCTCCCCAGGGCTAGCGGCCAATCCATCTCCTACAATGAGCAGTTCTTC.

This chain links TRBV11-3 with TRBJ1-1, with D maybe TRBD1 (5 bases). Germline V gene sequence: CDR1 SGHNT, CDR2 YENEEA. Between the trimmed V and J ends, which lost 5 bases and 7 bases, there was a span of 20 bases. This CDR3 contains 15 residues. In DNA form, the CDR3 reads TGTGCCAGCAGCCCGAACAGGCTGGGGCGCCTTGAAGCTTTCTTT. Its translation is CASSPNRLGRLEAFF.

This clone was detected many times. This rearrangement joins TRBV27 to TRBJ1-3, with 7 bases matching TRBD1. The trim removed 3 bases at V and 3 bases at J, leaving 14 bases unmatched. The CDR3 has 18 residues. Germline V lookup: CDR1 MNHEY, CDR2 SMNVEV (reference sequence). As DNA, the CDR3 is TGTGCCAGCAGTTTTAGAGTCCCCGACAGGGCAATTGGAAACACCATATATTTT. Encoded protein: CASSFRVPDRAIGNTIYF.

This clone was observed at least ten times. This rearrangement joins TRBV5-1 to TRBJ2-1; 8 bases line up with TRBD2. The length of the CDR3 is 14 residues. Germline-derived CDR1 and CDR2 are SGHRS and YFSETQ. J was trimmed by 9 bases and V by 6 bases; bases with no gene match: 11. CDR3 DNA: TGCGCCAGCAATCAGGGCGGGAGGATTGGTGAGCAGTTCTTC. The encoded protein is CASNQGGRIGEQFF.

The chain employs TRBV9 and TRBJ1-5; TRBD1 matches at 9 bases. This CDR3 comprises 15 residues. V shed 4 bases and J 7 bases; nucleotides not matched to a gene: 9. Germline V gene data show CDR1 as SGDLS and CDR2 as YYNGEE. The DNA of the CDR3 is TGTGCCAGCAGCCCGGGGACAGGGTCTGCGCAGCCCCAGCATTTT. Translating gives CASSPGTGSAQPQHF.